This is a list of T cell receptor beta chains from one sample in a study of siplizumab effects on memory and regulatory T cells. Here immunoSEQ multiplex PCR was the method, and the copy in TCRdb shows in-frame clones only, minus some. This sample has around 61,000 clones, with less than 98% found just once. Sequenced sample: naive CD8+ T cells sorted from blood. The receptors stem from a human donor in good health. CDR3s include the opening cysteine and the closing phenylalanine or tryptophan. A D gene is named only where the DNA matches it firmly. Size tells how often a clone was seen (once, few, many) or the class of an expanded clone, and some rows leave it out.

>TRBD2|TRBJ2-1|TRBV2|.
CASGVGLAEDEQFF
TGTGCCAGCGGCGTGGGACTAGCGGAAGATGAGCAGTTCTTC
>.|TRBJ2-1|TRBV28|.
CASSLPVSSNEQFF
TGTGCCAGCAGTTTACCCGTTAGCAGCAATGAGCAGTTCTTC
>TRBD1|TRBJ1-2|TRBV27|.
CASSSVWDRDYGYTF
TGTGCCAGCAGTTCCGTATGGGACAGAGACTATGGCTACACCTTC
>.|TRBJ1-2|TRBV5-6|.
CASRVQGRYGYTF
TGTGCCAGCAGGGTCCAGGGGCGCTATGGCTACACCTTC
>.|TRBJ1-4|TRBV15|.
CATSRQRTGPNEKLFF
TGTGCCACCAGCAGGCAAAGGACGGGCCCTAATGAAAAACTGTTTTTT
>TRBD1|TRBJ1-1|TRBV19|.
CASYRGLGTEAFF
TGTGCCAGTTACAGGGGCTTGGGGACTGAAGCTTTCTTT
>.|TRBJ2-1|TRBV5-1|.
CASSLATGAASSYNEQFF
TGCGCCAGCAGCTTGGCGACGGGCGCGGCAAGCTCCTACAATGAGCAGTTCTTC
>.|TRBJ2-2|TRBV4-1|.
CASSLYTGELFF
TGCGCCAGCAGCCTGTACACCGGGGAGCTGTTTTTT
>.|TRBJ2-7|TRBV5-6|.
CASSLGRTDYEQYF
TGTGCCAGCAGCTTGGGACGGACAGACTACGAGCAGTACTTC
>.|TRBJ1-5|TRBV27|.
CASSLSDGFNQPQHF
TGTGCCAGCAGTTTATCAGACGGATTCAATCAGCCCCAGCATTTT
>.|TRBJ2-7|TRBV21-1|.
CASSIRTVKREDSYEQYF
TGTGCCAGCAGCATACGGACCGTAAAGCGGGAGGACTCCTACGAGCAGTACTTC
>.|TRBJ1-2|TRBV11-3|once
CASSLDSYGYTF
TGTGCCAGCAGCTTAGACAGCTATGGCTACACCTTC
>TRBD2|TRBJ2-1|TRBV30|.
CAWSALSFRGSFNEQFF
TGTGCCTGGAGTGCCCTCTCTTTCCGCGGGAGTTTTAATGAGCAGTTCTTC
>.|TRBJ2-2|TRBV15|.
CATSRATGPGELFF
TGTGCCACCAGCAGAGCCACCGGACCCGGGGAGCTGTTTTTT
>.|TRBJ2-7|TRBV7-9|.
CASSLVGRYDEQYF
TGTGCCAGCAGCTTAGTAGGGAGATACGACGAGCAGTACTTC
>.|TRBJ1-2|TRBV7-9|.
CASSLDQGEGYTF
TGTGCCAGCAGCTTAGACCAAGGAGAGGGCTACACCTTC
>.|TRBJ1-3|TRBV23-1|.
CASPLFIGTYSGNTIYF
TGCGCCAGCCCTCTATTTATTGGCACTTACTCTGGAAACACCATATATTTT
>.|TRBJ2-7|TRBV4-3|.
CASSQEEGYEQYF
TGCGCCAGCAGCCAAGAAGAGGGCTACGAGCAGTACTTC
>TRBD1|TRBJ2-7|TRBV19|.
CASSISGTGATYEQYF
TGTGCCAGTAGTATCTCCGGGACAGGGGCGACCTACGAGCAGTACTTC
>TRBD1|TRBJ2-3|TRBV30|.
CAWSLKDRASTDTQYF
TGTGCCTGGAGTCTCAAGGACAGGGCAAGCACAGATACGCAGTATTTT
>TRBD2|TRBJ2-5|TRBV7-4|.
CASSLGLAGGWDQETQYF
TGTGCCAGCAGCTTGGGACTAGCGGGAGGTTGGGACCAAGAGACCCAGTACTTC
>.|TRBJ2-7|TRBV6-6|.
CAIQNSYEQYF
TGTGCCATCCAGAACTCCTACGAGCAGTACTTC
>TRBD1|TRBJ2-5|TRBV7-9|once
CASSSLVQGGQTQYF
TGTGCCAGCAGCTCTCTTGTACAGGGGGGACAGACCCAGTACTTC
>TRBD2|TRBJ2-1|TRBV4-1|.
CASSQRTSGSLLYNEQFF
TGCGCCAGCAGCCAAAGGACTAGCGGAAGTCTACTGTACAATGAGCAGTTCTTC
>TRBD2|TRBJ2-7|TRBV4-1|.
CASSQVGGASGFQEQYF
TGCGCCAGCAGCCAAGTGGGTGGTGCTAGCGGCTTTCAGGAGCAGTACTTC
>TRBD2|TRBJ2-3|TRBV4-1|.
CASSPLLGGDTQYF
TGCGCCAGCAGCCCGTTATTGGGGGGGGATACGCAGTATTTT
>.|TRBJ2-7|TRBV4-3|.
CASSPRPGWEQYF
TGCGCCAGCAGCCCACGGCCAGGCTGGGAGCAGTACTTC
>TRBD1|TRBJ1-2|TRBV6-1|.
CASSERQGEDYGYTF
TGTGCCAGCAGTGAAAGACAGGGGGAAGACTATGGCTACACCTTC
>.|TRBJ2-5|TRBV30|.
CALEQLAETQYF
TGTGCCTTAGAGCAGCTAGCGGAGACCCAGTACTTC
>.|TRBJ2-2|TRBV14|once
CASSQGLVGELFF
TGTGCCAGCAGCCAAGGCTTAGTCGGGGAGCTGTTTTTT
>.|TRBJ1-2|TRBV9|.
CASSDLVGGYTF
TGTGCCAGCAGCGACCTCGTGGGTGGCTACACCTTC
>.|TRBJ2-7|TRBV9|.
CASSVGLLYEQYF
TGTGCCAGCAGCGTAGGACTACTCTACGAGCAGTACTTC
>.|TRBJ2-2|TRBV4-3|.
CASSQRDVSGELFF
TGCGCCAGCAGCCAAAGGGACGTGTCCGGGGAGCTGTTTTTT
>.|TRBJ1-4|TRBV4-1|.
CASSLLRGGRMEKLFF
TGCGCCAGCAGCCTTCTCCGAGGGGGGCGAATGGAAAAACTGTTTTTT
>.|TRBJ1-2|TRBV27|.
CASSDLGVYNYGYTF
TGTGCCAGCAGTGACCTTGGGGTTTACAATTATGGCTACACCTTC
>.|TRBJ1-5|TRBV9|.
CASSVEVPVYSNQPQHF
TGTGCCAGCAGCGTAGAAGTCCCGGTGTATAGCAATCAGCCCCAGCATTTT
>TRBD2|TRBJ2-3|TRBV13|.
CASSFGTSGNTDTQYF
TGTGCCAGCAGCTTCGGGACTAGCGGGAACACAGATACGCAGTATTTT